This TCR beta chain was identified during a study of blood T cells in healthy people across ages. It was with a sample-barcoded 5' primer and a J-beta primer mix that a second PCR of roughly 7 to 11 cycles was run. MiXCR, run by TCRdb on the 5' RACE reads, gives a single entry per CDR3 protein. The sample has some 710,000 distinct CDR3 sequences, about 45% seen once. Unmatched junction bases numbered 8, after V lost 0 bases and J lost 3 bases. The V gene's germline CDR1 is SGHVS and CDR2 FQNEAQ. The CDR3 is 17 residues long. This clonotype originated in an elderly man in good health. Source material: blood. The rearrangement joins TRBV7-8 to TRBJ2-3, with 8 bases identical to TRBD1. The CDR3 DNA reads TGTGCCAGCAGCTTAGCGTTAGCAGGGGGCTTAACAGATACGCAGTATTTT. Residues: CASSLALAGGLTDTQYF.